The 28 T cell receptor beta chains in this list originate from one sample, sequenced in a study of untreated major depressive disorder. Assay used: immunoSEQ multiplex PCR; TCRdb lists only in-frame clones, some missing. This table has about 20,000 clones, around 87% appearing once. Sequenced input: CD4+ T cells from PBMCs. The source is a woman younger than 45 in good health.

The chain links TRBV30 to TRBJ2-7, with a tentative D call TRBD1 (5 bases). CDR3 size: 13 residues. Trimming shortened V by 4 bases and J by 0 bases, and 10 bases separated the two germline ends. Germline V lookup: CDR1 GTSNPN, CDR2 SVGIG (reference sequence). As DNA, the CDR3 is TGTGCCTGGAAGGGGCAGGACTCCTACGAGCAGTACTTC. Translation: CAWKGQDSYEQYF.

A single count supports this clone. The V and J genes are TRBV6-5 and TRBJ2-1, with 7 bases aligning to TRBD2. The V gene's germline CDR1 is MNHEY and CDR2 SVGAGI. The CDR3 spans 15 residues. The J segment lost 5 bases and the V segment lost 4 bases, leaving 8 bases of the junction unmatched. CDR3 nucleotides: TGTGCCAGCAGTTTCAGCTTTGCGGGGGACAATGAGCAGTTCTTC. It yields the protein CASSFSFAGDNEQFF.

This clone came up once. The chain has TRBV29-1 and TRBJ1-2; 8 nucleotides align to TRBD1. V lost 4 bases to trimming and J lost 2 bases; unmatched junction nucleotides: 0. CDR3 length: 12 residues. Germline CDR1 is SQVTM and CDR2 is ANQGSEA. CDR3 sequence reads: CSVGTGNYGYTF. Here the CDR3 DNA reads TGCAGCGTTGGGACAGGGAACTATGGCTACACCTTC.

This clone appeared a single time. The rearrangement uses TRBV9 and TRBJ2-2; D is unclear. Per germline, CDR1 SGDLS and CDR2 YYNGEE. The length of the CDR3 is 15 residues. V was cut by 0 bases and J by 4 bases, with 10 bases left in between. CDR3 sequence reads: CASSVEPAVTGELFF. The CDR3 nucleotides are TGTGCCAGCAGCGTAGAACCAGCAGTCACCGGGGAGCTGTTTTTT.

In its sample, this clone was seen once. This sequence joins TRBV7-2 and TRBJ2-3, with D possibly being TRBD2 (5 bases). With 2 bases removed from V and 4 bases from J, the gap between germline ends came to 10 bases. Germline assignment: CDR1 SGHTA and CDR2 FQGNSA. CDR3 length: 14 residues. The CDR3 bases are TGTGCCAGCAGCTTAACGGGGAGCCCAGATACGCAGTATTTT. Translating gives CASSLTGSPDTQYF. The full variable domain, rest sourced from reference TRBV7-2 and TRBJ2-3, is GAGVSQSPSNKVTEKGKDVELRCDPISGHTALYWYRQSLGQGLEFLIYFQGNSAPDKSGLPSDRFSAERTGGSVSTLTIQRTQQEDSAVYLCASSLTGSPDTQYFGPGTRLTVL.

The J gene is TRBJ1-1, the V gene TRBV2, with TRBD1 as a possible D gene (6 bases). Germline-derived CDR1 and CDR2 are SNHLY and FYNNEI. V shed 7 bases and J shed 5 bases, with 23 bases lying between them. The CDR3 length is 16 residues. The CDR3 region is CASTEEGDLGGTEAFF. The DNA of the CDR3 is TGTGCCAGCACCGAAGAGGGGGATTTGGGGGGTACTGAAGCTTTCTTT.

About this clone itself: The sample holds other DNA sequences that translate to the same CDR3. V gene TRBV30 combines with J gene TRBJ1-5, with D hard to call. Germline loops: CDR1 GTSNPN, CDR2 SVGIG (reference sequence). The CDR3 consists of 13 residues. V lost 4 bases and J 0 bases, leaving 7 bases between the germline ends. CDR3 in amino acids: CAWNRNSNQPQHF. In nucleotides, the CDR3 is TGTGCCTGGAACCGGAATAGCAATCAGCCCCAGCATTTT.

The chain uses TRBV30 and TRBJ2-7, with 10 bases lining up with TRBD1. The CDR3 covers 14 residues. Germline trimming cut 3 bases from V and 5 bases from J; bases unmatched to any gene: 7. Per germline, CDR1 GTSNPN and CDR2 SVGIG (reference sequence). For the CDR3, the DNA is TGTGCCTGGAGGGGGGGACAGGGGTTTCACGAGCAGTACTTC. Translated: CAWRGGQGFHEQYF.

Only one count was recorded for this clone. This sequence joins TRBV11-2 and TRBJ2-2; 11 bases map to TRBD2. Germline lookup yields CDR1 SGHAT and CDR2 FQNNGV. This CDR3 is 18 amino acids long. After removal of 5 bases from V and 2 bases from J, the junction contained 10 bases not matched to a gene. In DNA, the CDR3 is TGTGCCAGCAGCCGAAAGACTAGCGGGGCTCTTAACACCGGGGAGCTGTTTTTT. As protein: CASSRKTSGALNTGELFF. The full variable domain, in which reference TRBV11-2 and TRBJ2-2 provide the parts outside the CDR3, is EAGVAQSPRYKIIEKRQSVAFWCNPISGHATLYWYQQILGQGPKLLIQFQNNGVVDDSQLPKDRFSAERLKGVDSTLKIQPAKLEDSAVYLCASSRKTSGALNTGELFFGEGSRLTVL.

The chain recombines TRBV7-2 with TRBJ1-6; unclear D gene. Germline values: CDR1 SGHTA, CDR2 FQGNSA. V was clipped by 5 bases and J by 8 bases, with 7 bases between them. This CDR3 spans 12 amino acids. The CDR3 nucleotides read TGTGCCAGCAGCCTAAGCTATTCACCCCTCCACTTT. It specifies CASSLSYSPLHF.

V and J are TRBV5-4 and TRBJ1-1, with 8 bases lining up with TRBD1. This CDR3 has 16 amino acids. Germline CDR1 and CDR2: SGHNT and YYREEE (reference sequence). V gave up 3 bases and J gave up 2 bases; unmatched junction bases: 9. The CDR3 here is CASSSTRTGLNTEAFF. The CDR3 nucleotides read TGTGCCAGCAGCTCAACCAGGACAGGGCTTAACACTGAAGCTTTCTTT.

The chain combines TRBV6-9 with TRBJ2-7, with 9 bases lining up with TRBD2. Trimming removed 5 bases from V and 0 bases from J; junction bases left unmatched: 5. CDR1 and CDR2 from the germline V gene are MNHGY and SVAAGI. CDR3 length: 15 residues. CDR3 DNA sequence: TGTGCCAGCAGTCCGCCTAGCGGGGTCTCCTACGAGCAGTACTTC. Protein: CASSPPSGVSYEQYF.

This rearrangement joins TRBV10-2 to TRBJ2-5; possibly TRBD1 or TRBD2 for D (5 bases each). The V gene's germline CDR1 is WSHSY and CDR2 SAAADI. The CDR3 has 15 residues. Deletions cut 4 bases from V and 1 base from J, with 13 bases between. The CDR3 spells CASSGAWGFQETQYF. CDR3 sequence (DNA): TGCGCCAGCAGTGGGGCCTGGGGGTTCCAAGAGACCCAGTACTTC.

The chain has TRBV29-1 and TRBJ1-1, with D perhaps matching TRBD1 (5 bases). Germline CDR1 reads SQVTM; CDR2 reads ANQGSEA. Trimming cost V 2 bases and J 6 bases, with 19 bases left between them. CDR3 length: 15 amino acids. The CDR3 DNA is TGCAGCGTTGAACGTCCGGTAGGGGAGGTCCCTGAAGCTTTCTTT. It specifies CSVERPVGEVPEAFF.

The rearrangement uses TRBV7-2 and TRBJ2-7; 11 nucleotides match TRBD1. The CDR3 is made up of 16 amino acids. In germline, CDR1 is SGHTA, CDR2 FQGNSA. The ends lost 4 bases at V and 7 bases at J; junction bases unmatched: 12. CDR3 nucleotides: TGTGCCAGCAGCTCACGGGACAGGGGGTACCTGGGGGAGCAGTACTTC. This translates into CASSSRDRGYLGEQYF.

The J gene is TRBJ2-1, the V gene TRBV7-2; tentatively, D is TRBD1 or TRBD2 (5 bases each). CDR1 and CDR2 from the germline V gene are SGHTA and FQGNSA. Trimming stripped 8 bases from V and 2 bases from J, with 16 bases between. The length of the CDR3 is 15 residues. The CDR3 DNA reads TGTGCCAGCGATTCCTCGGGGCCTGCCTACAATGAGCAGTTCTTC. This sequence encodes CASDSSGPAYNEQFF.

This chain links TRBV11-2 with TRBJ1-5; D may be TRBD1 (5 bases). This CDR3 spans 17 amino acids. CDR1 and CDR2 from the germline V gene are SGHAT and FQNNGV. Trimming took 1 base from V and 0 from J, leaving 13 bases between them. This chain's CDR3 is CASSLGEGIDSNQPQHF. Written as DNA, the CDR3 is TGTGCCAGCAGCTTAGGAGAGGGGATCGATAGCAATCAGCCCCAGCATTTT.

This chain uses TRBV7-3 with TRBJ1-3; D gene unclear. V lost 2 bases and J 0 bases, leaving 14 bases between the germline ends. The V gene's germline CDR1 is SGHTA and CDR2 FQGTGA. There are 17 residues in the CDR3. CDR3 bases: TGTGCCAGCAGCTTATACAGTCTCCTCATCTCTGGAAACACCATATATTTT. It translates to CASSLYSLLISGNTIYF.

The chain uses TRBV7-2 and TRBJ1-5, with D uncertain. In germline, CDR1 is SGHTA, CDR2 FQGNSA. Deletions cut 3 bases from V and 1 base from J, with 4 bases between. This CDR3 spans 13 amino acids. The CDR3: CASSFRSNQPQHF. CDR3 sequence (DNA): TGTGCCAGCAGCTTTAGAAGCAATCAGCCCCAGCATTTT.

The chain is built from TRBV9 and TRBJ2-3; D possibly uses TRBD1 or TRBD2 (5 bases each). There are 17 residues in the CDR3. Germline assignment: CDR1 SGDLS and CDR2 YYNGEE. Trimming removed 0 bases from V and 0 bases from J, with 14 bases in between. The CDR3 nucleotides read TGTGCCAGCAGCGTAGGGATTGGGGGATCTAGCACAGATACGCAGTATTTT. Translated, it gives CASSVGIGGSSTDTQYF. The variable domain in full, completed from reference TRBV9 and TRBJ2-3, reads DSGVTQTPKHLITATGQRVTLRCSPRSGDLSVYWYQQSLDQGLQFLIQYYNGEERAKGNILERFSAQQFPDLHSELNLSSLELGDSALYFCASSVGIGGSSTDTQYFGPGTRLTVL.

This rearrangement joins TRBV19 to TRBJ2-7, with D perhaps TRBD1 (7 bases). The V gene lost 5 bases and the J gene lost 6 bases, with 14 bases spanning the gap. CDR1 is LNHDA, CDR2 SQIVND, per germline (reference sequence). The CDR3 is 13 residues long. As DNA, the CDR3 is TGTGCCAGTAGTTCACGGAGGGACAGCGAGCAGTACTTC. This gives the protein CASSSRRDSEQYF.

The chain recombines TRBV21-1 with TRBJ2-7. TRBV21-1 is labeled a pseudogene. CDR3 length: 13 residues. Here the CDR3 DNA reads TGTGCCAGCAGCAAAGAGGGGGGCCGGGAGCAGTACTTC. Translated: CASSKEGGREQYF.

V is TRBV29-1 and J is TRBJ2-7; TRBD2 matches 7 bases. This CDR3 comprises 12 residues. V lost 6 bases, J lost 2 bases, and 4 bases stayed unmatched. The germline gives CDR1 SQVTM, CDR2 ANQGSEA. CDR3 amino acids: CSVGGGAYEQYF. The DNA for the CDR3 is TGCAGCGTGGGGGGGGGAGCCTACGAGCAGTACTTC.

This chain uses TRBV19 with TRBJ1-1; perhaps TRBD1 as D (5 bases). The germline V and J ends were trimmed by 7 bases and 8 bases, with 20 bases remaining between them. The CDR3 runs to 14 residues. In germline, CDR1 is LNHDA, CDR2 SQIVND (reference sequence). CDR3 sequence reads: CASMGQVRLGEAFF. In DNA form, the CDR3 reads TGTGCCAGTATGGGGCAGGTTAGACTTGGAGAAGCTTTCTTT. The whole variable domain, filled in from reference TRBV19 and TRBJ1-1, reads DGGITQSPKYLFRKEGQNVTLSCEQNLNHDAMYWYRQDPGQGLRLIYYSQIVNDFQKGDIAEGYSVSREKKESFPLTVTSAQKNPTAFYLCASMGQVRLGEAFFGQGTRLTVV.

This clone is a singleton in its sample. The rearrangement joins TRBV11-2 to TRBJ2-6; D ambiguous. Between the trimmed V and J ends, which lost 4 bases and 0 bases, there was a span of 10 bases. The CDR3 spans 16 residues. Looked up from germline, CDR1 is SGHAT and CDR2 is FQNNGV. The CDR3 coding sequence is TGTGCCAGCAGCTCCTTAGCCCTCTCTGGGGCCAACGTCCTGACTTTC. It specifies CASSSLALSGANVLTF.

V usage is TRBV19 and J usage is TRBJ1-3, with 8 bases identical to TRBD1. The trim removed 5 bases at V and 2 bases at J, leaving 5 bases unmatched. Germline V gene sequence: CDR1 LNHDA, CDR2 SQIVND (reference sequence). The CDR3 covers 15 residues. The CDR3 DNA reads TGTGCCAGTAGTGCCCAGGGGGCGCCTGGAAACACCATATATTTT. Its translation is CASSAQGAPGNTIYF.

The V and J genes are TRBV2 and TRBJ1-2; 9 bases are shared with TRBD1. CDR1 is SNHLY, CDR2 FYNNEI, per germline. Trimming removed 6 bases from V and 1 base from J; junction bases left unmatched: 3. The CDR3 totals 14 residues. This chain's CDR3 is CASSPGQGNYGYTF. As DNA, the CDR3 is TGTGCCAGCAGCCCGGGACAGGGTAACTATGGCTACACCTTC.

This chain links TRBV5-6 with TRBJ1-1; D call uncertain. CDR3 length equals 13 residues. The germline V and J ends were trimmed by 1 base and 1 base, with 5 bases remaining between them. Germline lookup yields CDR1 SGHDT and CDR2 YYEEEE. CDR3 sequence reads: CASSLSPNTEAFF. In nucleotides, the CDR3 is TGTGCCAGCAGCTTGTCGCCGAACACTGAAGCTTTCTTT.